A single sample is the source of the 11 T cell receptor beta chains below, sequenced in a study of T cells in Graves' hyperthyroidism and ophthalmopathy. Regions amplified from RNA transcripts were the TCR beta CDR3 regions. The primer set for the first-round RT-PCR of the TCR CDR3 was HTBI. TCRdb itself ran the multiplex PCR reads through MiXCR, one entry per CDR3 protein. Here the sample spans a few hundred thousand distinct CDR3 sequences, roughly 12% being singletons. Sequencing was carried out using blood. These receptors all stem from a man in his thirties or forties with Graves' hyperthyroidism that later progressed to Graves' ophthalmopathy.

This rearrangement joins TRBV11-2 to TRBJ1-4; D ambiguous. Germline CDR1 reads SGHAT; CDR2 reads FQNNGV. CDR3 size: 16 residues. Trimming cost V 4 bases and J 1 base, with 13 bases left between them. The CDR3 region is CASSSGSVITNEKLFF. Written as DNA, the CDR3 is TGTGCCAGCAGCTCCGGTTCCGTTATAACTAATGAAAAACTGTTTTTT.

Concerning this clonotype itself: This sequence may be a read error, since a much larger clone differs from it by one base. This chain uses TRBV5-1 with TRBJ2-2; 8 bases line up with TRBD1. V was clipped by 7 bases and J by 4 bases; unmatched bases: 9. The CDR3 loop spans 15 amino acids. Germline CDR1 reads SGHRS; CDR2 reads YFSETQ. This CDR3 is CASGPGQVSTGELFF. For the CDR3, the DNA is TGCGCCAGCGGACCGGGACAGGTGAGCACCGGGGAGCTGTTTTTT. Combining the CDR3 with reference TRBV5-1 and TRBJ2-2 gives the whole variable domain KAGVTQTPRYLIKTRGQQVTLSCSPISGHRSVSWYQQTPGQGLQFLFEYFSETQRNKGNFPGRFSGRQFSNSRSEMNVSTLELGDSALYLCASGPGQVSTGELFFGEGSRLTVL.

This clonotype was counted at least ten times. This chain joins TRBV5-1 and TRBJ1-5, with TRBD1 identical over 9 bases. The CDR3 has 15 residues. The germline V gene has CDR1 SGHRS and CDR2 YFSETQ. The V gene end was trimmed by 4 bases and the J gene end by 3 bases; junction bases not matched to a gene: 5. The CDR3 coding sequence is TGCGCCAGCAGCGCCGGGACAGGGCCCAATCAGCCCCAGCATTTT. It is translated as CASSAGTGPNQPQHF.

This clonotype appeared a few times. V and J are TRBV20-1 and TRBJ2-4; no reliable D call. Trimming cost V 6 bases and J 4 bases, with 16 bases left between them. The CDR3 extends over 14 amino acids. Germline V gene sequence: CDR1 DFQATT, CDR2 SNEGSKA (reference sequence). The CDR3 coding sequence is TGCAGTGCCTTATGGGGAACGGCTAAAAACATTCAGTACTTC. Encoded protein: CSALWGTAKNIQYF.

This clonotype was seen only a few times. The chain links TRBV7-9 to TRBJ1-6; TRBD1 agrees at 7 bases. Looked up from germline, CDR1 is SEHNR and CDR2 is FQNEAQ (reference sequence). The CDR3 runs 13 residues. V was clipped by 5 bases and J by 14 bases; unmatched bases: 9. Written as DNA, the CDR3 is TGTGCCAGCAGCAAAGACAGGGAATCGGCCCTCCACTTT. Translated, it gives CASSKDRESALHF.

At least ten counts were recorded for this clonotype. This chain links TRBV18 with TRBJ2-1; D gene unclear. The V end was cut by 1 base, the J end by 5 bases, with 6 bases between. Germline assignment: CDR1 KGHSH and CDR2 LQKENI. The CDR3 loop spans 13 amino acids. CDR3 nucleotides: TGTGCCAGCTCACCACGTCAGAACAATGAGCAGTTCTTC. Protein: CASSPRQNNEQFF.

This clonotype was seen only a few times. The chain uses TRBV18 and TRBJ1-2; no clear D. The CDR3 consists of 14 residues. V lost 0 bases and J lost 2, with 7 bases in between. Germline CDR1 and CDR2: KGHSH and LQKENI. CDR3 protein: CASSPPEANYGYTF. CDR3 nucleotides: TGTGCCAGCTCACCACCAGAGGCAAACTATGGCTACACCTTC.

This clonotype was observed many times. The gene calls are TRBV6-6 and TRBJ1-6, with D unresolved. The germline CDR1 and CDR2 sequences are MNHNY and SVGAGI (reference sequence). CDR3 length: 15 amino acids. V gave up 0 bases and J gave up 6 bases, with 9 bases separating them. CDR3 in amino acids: CASSYSDGFNSPLHF. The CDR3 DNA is TGTGCCAGCAGTTACTCGGACGGATTTAATTCACCCCTCCACTTT.

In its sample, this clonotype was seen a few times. The CDR3 reads CASSIIAGVGSQPQHF. In DNA form, the CDR3 reads TGTGCCAGTAGTATAATCGCCGGGGTCGGGAGTCAGCCCCAGCATTTT. The V and J genes are TRBV19 and TRBJ1-5; D remains unclear. CDR1 is LNHDA, CDR2 SQIVND, per germline (reference sequence). This CDR3 is built from 16 residues. V was shortened by 2 bases and J by 6 bases, with 17 bases between the two germline ends.

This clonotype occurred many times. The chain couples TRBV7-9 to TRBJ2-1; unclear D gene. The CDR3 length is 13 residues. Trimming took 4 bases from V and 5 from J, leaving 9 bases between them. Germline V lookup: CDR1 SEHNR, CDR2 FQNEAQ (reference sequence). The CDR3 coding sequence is TGTGCCAGCAGCTCCCAGCAGAACAATGAGCAGTTCTTC. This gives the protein CASSSQQNNEQFF.

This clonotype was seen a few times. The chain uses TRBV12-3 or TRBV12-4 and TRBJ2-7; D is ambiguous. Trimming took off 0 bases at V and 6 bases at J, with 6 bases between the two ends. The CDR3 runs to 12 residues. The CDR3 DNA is TGTGCCAGCAGTTTAGCGCAAGGCGAGCAGTACTTC. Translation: CASSLAQGEQYF.